What follows are 10 T cell receptor beta chains derived from one specimen sequenced in a study of vaccination and CD4 T cells after COVID-19. The time point is: late sampling 161 to 241 days after vaccination in three convalescent patients. As to treatment: roughly 10-day PBMC culture with coronavirus spike peptide pools or control peptides (ViraFEST assay). These receptors have no known antigen. Sequencing of DNA taken from cultured CD4+ T cells relied on the Oncomine TCR Beta short-read assay. Each CDR3 protein is one row after TCRdb ran MiXCR on the PCR reads. Here the sample spans approximately 24,000 distinct CDR3 sequences, around 42% being singletons. Here the sequenced sample was CD4+ T cells from blood, cultured in vitro, taken about 7 months after SARS-CoV-2 vaccination. The source is a human donor who had recovered from COVID-19.

The J gene is TRBJ1-1, the V gene TRBV7-2; D remains ambiguous. The CDR3 consists of 14 residues. The germline gives CDR1 SGHTA, CDR2 FQGNSA. The V end was cut by 3 bases, the J end by 0 bases, with 8 bases between. CDR3 residues: CASSFSALNTEAFF. CDR3 sequence (DNA): TGTGCCAGCAGCTTTAGTGCTCTGAACACTGAAGCTTTCTTT. Filled out from reference TRBV7-2 and TRBJ1-1, the complete variable domain reads GAGVSQSPSNKVTEKGKDVELRCDPISGHTALYWYRQSLGQGLEFLIYFQGNSAPDKSGLPSDRFSAERTGGSVSTLTIQRTQQEDSAVYLCASSFSALNTEAFFGQGTRLTVV.

This clonotype is labeled medium-sized. The chain combines TRBV15 with TRBJ2-5; D is uncertain. V lost 3 bases, J lost 1 base, and 15 bases lay in between. Germline values: CDR1 LNHNV, CDR2 YYDKDF (reference sequence). The CDR3 loop spans 16 amino acids. The CDR3 reads CATSSGALGIQETQYF. The CDR3 bases are TGTGCCACCAGCAGCGGAGCGCTGGGGATCCAAGAGACCCAGTACTTC.

The sample holds a few counts of this clonotype. The V call is TRBV6-1, the J call TRBJ2-3; D is undetermined. Trimming cost V 7 bases and J 8 bases, with 13 bases left between them. There are 12 residues in the CDR3. CDR1 and CDR2 (germline): MNHNS, SASEGT. The CDR3: CASTATRGTQYF. CDR3 coding DNA: TGTGCCAGCACCGCGACTCGAGGTACGCAGTATTTT.

V gene TRBV15 combines with J gene TRBJ2-3; a weak D match, TRBD1 (5 bases). The CDR3 totals 14 residues. In germline, CDR1 is LNHNV, CDR2 YYDKDF (reference sequence). The germline V and J ends were trimmed by 1 base and 2 bases, with 7 bases remaining between them. For the CDR3, the DNA is TGTGCCACCAGCAGAGTCAGGGACACAGATACGCAGTATTTT. Translated, it gives CATSRVRDTDTQYF.

This clonotype turned up a few times. The rearrangement links TRBV20-1 to TRBJ2-3, with unresolved D. Trimming removed 6 bases from V and 1 base from J, with 11 bases in between. Germline CDR1 is DFQATT and CDR2 is SNEGSKA (reference sequence). This CDR3 has 13 amino acids. CDR3 amino acids: CSAPRHGTDTQYF. The CDR3 DNA sequence: TGCAGTGCCCCGCGGCACGGCACAGATACGCAGTATTTT.

There are a few counts of this clonotype. This rearrangement joins TRBV20-1 to TRBJ2-2; 7 nucleotides line up with TRBD1. The CDR3 consists of 14 residues. The germline CDR1 and CDR2 sequences are DFQATT and SNEGSKA (reference sequence). V gave up 5 bases and J gave up 0 bases; unmatched junction bases: 3. The CDR3 is CSARDSPNTGELFF. For the CDR3, the DNA is TGCAGTGCTCGGGACAGCCCGAACACCGGGGAGCTGTTTTTT.

This sequence joins TRBV6-2 or TRBV6-3 and TRBJ2-2; the match to TRBD2 covers 13 bases. The CDR3 runs 15 residues. Trimming cost V 6 bases and J 6 bases; bases outside gene matches: 4. Germline CDR1 reads MNHEY; CDR2 reads SVGEGT. The CDR3, as DNA: TGTGCCAGCAGACTAGCGGGAGGGGGCTCCGGGGAGCTGTTTTTT. This gives the protein CASRLAGGGSGELFF.

The CDR3 spells CASSGQVNNYGYTF. CDR3 in DNA: TGTGCCAGTAGTGGACAGGTCAATAACTATGGCTACACCTTC. This chain uses TRBV19 with TRBJ1-2; 7 bases match TRBD1. CDR3 length: 14 amino acids. J lost 1 base, V lost 5 bases, and 4 bases had no gene match. CDR1 is LNHDA, CDR2 SQIVND, per germline (reference sequence).

This chain links TRBV28 with TRBJ2-7; possible D gene TRBD1, 6 bases. The CDR3 is 13 residues long. Germline V gene data show CDR1 as MDHEN and CDR2 as SYDVKM. Trimming cost V 5 bases and J 2 bases, with 10 bases left between them. The CDR3 is CASSPQGPYEQYF. CDR3 sequence (DNA): TGTGCCAGCAGTCCACAGGGACCCTACGAGCAGTACTTC.

The chain carries TRBV20-1 and TRBJ2-1, with D perhaps being TRBD1 or TRBD2 (6 bases each). The V end was cut by 7 bases, the J end by 5 bases, with 21 bases between. The CDR3 sequence is 15 residues long. Germline CDR1 and CDR2: DFQATT and SNEGSKA (reference sequence). DNA for the CDR3: TGCAGTGAGACTAGGCCCGGACAGCGAAACAATGAGCAGTTCTTC. It yields the protein CSETRPGQRNNEQFF.